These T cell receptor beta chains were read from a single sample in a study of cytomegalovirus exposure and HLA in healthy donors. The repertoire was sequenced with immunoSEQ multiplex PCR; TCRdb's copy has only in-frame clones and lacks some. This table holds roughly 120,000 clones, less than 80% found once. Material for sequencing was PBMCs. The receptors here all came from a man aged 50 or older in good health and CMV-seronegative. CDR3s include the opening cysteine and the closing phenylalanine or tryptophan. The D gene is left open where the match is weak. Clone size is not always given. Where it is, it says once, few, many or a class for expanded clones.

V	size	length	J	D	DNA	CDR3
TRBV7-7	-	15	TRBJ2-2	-	TGTGCCAGCAGCTCCCTTAGGGGGAAAACCGGGGAGCTGTTTTTT	CASSSLRGKTGELFF
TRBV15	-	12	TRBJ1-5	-	TGTGCCACCAGGAGGCCAGGGGAACCCCAGCATTTT	CATRRPGEPQHF
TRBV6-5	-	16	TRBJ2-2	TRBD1	TGTGCCAGCAGTCACTGGGGACAGCACTACACCGGGGAGCTGTTTTTT	CASSHWGQHYTGELFF
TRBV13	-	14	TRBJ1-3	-	TGTGCCAGCAGCTTACCGGGGGGTGGAAACACCATATATTTT	CASSLPGGGNTIYF
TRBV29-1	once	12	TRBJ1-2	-	TGCAGCGTTGCCTCCGGGTCTGGGGGCTACACCTTC	CSVASGSGGYTF
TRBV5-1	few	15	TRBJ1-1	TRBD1	TGCGCCAGCAGCTTGCAGGGGGAATTGGGTACTGAAGCTTTCTTT	CASSLQGELGTEAFF
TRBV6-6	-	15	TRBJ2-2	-	TGTGCCAGCAGTTACTTTCAGGGGGGCACCGGGGAGCTGTTTTTT	CASSYFQGGTGELFF
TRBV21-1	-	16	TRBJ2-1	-	TGTGCCAGCAGCACTTACCCGGTTTTGTCCCGCGATGAGCAGTTCTTC	CASSTYPVLSRDEQFF
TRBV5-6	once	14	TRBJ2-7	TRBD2	TGTGCCAGCAGCTTTAGCGGGGGCCTGGGGGAGCAGTACTTC	CASSFSGGLGEQYF
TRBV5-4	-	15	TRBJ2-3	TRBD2	TGTGCCAGCAGCTTGGAGCCCAGGGAGGGGGATACGCAGTATTTT	CASSLEPREGDTQYF
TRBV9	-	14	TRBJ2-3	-	TGTGCCAGCAGCGGTCACCGGTCCACAGATACGCAGTATTTT	CASSGHRSTDTQYF
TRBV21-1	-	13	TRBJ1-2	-	TGTGCCAGCAGCGAACACTACTGGTCCGCCCAAACCTTC	CASSEHYWSAQTF
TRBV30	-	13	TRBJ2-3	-	TGTGCCTGGGAAGAGATGGTACAGGGAACGCAGTATTTT	CAWEEMVQGTQYF
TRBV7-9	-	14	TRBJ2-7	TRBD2	TGTGCCAGCAGCGCCGGTGGACTAGCCAGCGAGCAGTACTTC	CASSAGGLASEQYF
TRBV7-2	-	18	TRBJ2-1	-	TGTGCCAGCAGCTTCAGGGTCATGTCTAGCGAATTTTACAATGAGCAGTTCTTC	CASSFRVMSSEFYNEQFF
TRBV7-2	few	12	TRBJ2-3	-	TGTGCCAGCAGAACCCAGTTGGATACGCAGTATTTT	CASRTQLDTQYF
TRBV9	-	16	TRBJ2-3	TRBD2	TGTGCCAGCAGCGTAGCCCCGACTAGCGGTACAGATACGCAGTATTTT	CASSVAPTSGTDTQYF